This TCR beta chain was sequenced during a study of CD8+ T cells in alopecia areata. Study-wide results and caveats: Scalp sample sequencing also detects resident alphabeta T cells of normal skin. Between patients, shared TCR sequences were less clear than in mice. This was possibly due in part to HLA diversity in the patient population.

Per germline, CDR1 SNHLY and CDR2 FYNNEI. The CDR3 runs 13 residues. V was clipped by 2 bases and J by 8 bases, with 10 bases between them. cDNA reverse transcribed from extracted RNA served as the sequencing template. Profiled with immunoSEQ multiplex PCR; TCRdb holds only in-frame clones, not every one. The top ten hold 4.5% of the sample, which has about 130,000 clones, roughly 61% seen once. Sorting of PBMCs yielded the CD4+ and CD8+ T cells. Comments on this clone: The target antigen is unknown.

The chain is built from TRBV2 and TRBJ1-5; D not resolved. The source is a human donor with alopecia areata. Specimen: CD4+ T cells sorted from blood, collected at week 0. CDR3 DNA: TGTGCCAGCAGTGAAACCAGTGGAGAGCCCCAGCATTTT. Translated, it gives CASSETSGEPQHF.